Listed below are T cell receptor beta chains from one sample, sequenced in a study of cytomegalovirus exposure and HLA in healthy donors. The data were produced by immunoSEQ multiplex PCR, yet TCRdb's version contains in-frame clones alone and is incomplete. Of about 140,000 clones in the sample, 77% were seen once. Sequencing was done on a sample of PBMCs. Every receptor here comes from a female donor in good health and CMV-seronegative. Both conserved end residues are part of each CDR3. Rows give clone size only sometimes, using once, few, many, or a class for an expanded clone.

j_call,clone_size,v_call,cdr3_aa
TRBJ2-3,NA,TRBV6-6,CASTDQSSVSDTQYF
TRBJ2-1,NA,TRBV5-1,CASSLTGTSSNEQFF
TRBJ2-5,NA,TRBV6-1,CASSEARSARQETQYF
TRBJ1-5,NA,TRBV19,CASSGGQPQHF
TRBJ1-1,NA,TRBV7-9,CASSPWTGDLNTEAFF
TRBJ2-3,NA,TRBV7-9,CASSPIPGTSGRGTDTQYF
TRBJ2-1,once,TRBV2,CASSPGTTNYNEQFF
TRBJ1-2,NA,TRBV7-9,CASSLTGYGYTF
TRBJ1-6,NA,TRBV6-5,CASSYREYSPLHF
TRBJ1-3,NA,TRBV9,CASSDRQGLADTIYF